These 14 T cell receptor beta chains were sequenced from one sample in a study of CD8+ T cells in alopecia areata. After isolation, RNA underwent reverse transcription to generate cDNA as the sequencing template. Libraries were prepared by immunoSEQ multiplex PCR; TCRdb keeps only in-frame clonotypes and omits some of them. The sample lists around 5,900 clones, over 50% occurring once. The study team obtained lesional scalp punch biopsies and peripheral blood from alopecia areata patients. The specimen was skin. These receptors all stem from a human donor with alopecia areata.

The J gene is TRBJ2-1, the V gene TRBV6-5; D ambiguous. The CDR3 is 15 amino acids. Germline V lookup: CDR1 MNHEY, CDR2 SVGAGI. Trimming stripped 5 bases from V and 0 bases from J, with 11 bases between. This CDR3 is CASSARMVSYNEQFF. CDR3 in DNA: TGTGCCAGCAGTGCCCGGATGGTCTCCTACAATGAGCAGTTCTTC.

The chain joins TRBV5-1 to TRBJ2-5, with TRBD1 as a possible D gene (6 bases). Germline V CDR1 and CDR2: SGHRS, YFSETQ. The CDR3 consists of 12 residues. Trimming took 5 bases from V and 4 from J, leaving 9 bases between them. CDR3 amino acids: CASRPTGETQYF. The CDR3 region has the DNA TGCGCCAGCAGACCGACAGGAGAGACCCAGTACTTC.

The rearrangement links TRBV30 to TRBJ2-7, with D perhaps assigned TRBD1 or TRBD2 (5 bases each). The CDR3 has 14 residues. Deletions cut 7 bases from V and 1 base from J, with 17 bases between. Per germline, CDR1 GTSNPN and CDR2 SVGIG (reference sequence). In DNA form, the CDR3 reads TGTGCCTTAAGCCGGGACCGCTCTTCCTACGAGCAGTACTTC. Its protein is CALSRDRSSYEQYF.

This clone is labeled medium-sized. An end of the junction differs from the germline gene, which may be a read error. J is TRBJ2-7 and V is TRBV25-1, with 10 nucleotides matching TRBD2. This CDR3 is built from 14 residues. Germline CDR1 reads MGHDK; CDR2 reads SYGVNS. CDR3 amino acids: CASSEPSGSYAQYF. The CDR3 DNA reads TGTGCCAGCAGTGAGCCTAGCGGGAGTTACGCGCAGTACTTC.

In its sample, this clone ranks as medium-sized (0.01 to 0.1%). This sequence joins TRBV7-9 and TRBJ1-4; D remains unclear. Germline CDR1 and CDR2: SEHNR and FQNEAQ (reference sequence). V was pared by 5 bases and J by 7 bases, with 8 bases between. The CDR3 contains 12 residues. In nucleotides, the CDR3 is TGTGCCAGCAGCCAAGGGCCTGAAAAACTGTTTTTT. Residues: CASSQGPEKLFF.

In this sample, this clone turned up a few times. V gene TRBV7-6 combines with J gene TRBJ1-4; D perhaps matches TRBD1 (5 bases). Germline V gene data show CDR1 as SGHVS and CDR2 as FNYEAQ. V was clipped by 0 bases and J by 0 bases, with 14 bases between them. The CDR3 loop spans 18 amino acids. This CDR3 reads CASSLAQGGFATNEKLFF. The CDR3 DNA is TGTGCCAGCAGCTTAGCGCAGGGCGGATTTGCAACTAATGAAAAACTGTTTTTT.

The rearrangement links TRBV9 to TRBJ1-4; no definite D call. Between the trimmed V and J ends, which lost 3 bases and 7 bases, there was a span of 13 bases. The CDR3 is 14 amino acids. Looked up from germline, CDR1 is SGDLS and CDR2 is YYNGEE. The CDR3 reads CASSEQVGPEKLFF. The CDR3 nucleotides read TGTGCCAGCAGCGAACAAGTGGGCCCTGAAAAACTGTTTTTT.

The V call is TRBV7-9, the J call TRBJ1-1; D is unclear. V was trimmed by 6 bases and J by 1 base, leaving 18 bases between them. The CDR3 sequence is 16 residues long. CDR1 is SEHNR and CDR2 is FQNEAQ in the germline V gene (reference sequence). The CDR3 spells CASRERIGNSNTEAFF. CDR3 sequence (DNA): TGTGCCAGCAGGGAAAGGATCGGGAATTCGAACACTGAAGCTTTCTTT.

This chain joins TRBV29-1 and TRBJ2-5, with 8 bases fitting TRBD2. Per germline, CDR1 SQVTM and CDR2 ANQGSEA. The CDR3 spans 13 residues. V lost 5 bases and J lost 4; bases outside the gene matches: 6. The CDR3 here is CSVFSGVGETQYF. The CDR3 DNA sequence: TGCAGCGTTTTTAGCGGGGTGGGAGAGACCCAGTACTTC.

By its share, this clone is medium-sized. V is TRBV28 and J is TRBJ2-5; 12 positions match TRBD2. CDR1 is MDHEN, CDR2 SYDVKM, per germline. Losses at the gene ends were 0 bases for V and 7 bases for J; bases not matched to a gene: 9. The CDR3 has 17 amino acids. The chain's CDR3 is CASSLWDLAGGPGTQYF. CDR3 DNA: TGTGCCAGCAGTTTATGGGACCTAGCGGGGGGGCCGGGGACCCAGTACTTC. Supplemented by reference TRBV28 and TRBJ2-5, the full variable domain reads DVKVTQSSRYLVKRTGEKVFLECVQDMDHENMFWYRQDPGLGLRLIYFSYDVKMKEKGDIPEGYSVSREKKERFSLILESASTNQTSMYLCASSLWDLAGGPGTQYFGPGTRLLVL.

Written as DNA, the CDR3 is TGTGCCTGGAGTTTGGGGCCCACCCTTCGAGGGATCTATGGCTACACCTTC. Translating gives CAWSLGPTLRGIYGYTF. The J gene is TRBJ1-2, the V gene TRBV30; D may be TRBD1 (5 bases). There are 17 residues in the CDR3. Germline V lookup: CDR1 GTSNPN, CDR2 SVGIG (reference sequence). V shed 2 bases and J shed 4 bases, with 23 bases lying between them. Using reference TRBV30 and TRBJ1-2 for the parts outside the CDR3, the full variable domain is SQTIHQWPATLVQPVGSPLSLECTVEGTSNPNLYWYRQAAGRGLQLLFYSVGIGQISSEVPQNLSASRPQDRQFILSSKKLLLSDSGFYLCAWSLGPTLRGIYGYTFGSGTRLTVV.

This clone was counted between two and nine times. This rearrangement joins TRBV15 to TRBJ1-5; D is ambiguous. The CDR3 is 14 amino acids. Between the trimmed V and J ends, which lost 4 bases and 4 bases, there was a span of 11 bases. CDR1 and CDR2 (germline): LNHNV, YYDKDF (reference sequence). CDR3 region: CATSTNFGNQPQHF. The DNA for the CDR3 is TGTGCCACCAGCACCAACTTCGGGAATCAGCCCCAGCATTTT.

This clone was detected a few times. The rearrangement joins TRBV7-9 to TRBJ2-3; 13 bases fit TRBD2. CDR3 length: 18 residues. The V segment lost 5 bases and the J segment 2 bases; nucleotides outside the gene matches: 10. Germline CDR1 reads SEHNR; CDR2 reads FQNEAQ (reference sequence). CDR3 coding DNA: TGTGCCAGCAGCCCAGGACTAGCGGGAGCTCGAAACACAGATACGCAGTATTTT. Translation gives CASSPGLAGARNTDTQYF.

This rearrangement joins TRBV4-1 to TRBJ2-3; D might be TRBD1 (5 bases). The CDR3 extends over 14 amino acids. The V gene's germline CDR1 is MGHRA and CDR2 YSYEKL. Trimming cost V 5 bases and J 4 bases, with 13 bases left between them. The CDR3 spells CASSRQTESDTQYF. CDR3 bases: TGCGCCAGCAGCAGACAGACCGAGTCAGATACGCAGTATTTT.